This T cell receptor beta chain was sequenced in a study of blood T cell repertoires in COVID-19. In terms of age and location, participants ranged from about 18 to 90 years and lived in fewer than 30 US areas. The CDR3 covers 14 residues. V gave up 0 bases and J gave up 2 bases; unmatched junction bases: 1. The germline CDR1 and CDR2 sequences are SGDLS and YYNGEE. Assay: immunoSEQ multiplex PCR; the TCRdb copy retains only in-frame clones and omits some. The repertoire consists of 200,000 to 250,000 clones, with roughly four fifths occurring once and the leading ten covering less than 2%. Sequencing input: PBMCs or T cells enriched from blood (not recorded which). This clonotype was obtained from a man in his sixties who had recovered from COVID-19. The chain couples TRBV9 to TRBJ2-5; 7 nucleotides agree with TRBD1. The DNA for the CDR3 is TGTGCCAGCAGCGTAGGACAGGGACAAGAGACCCAGTACTTC. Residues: CASSVGQGQETQYF. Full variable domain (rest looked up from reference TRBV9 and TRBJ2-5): DSGVTQTPKHLITATGQRVTLRCSPRSGDLSVYWYQQSLDQGLQFLIQYYNGEERAKGNILERFSAQQFPDLHSELNLSSLELGDSALYFCASSVGQGQETQYFGPGTRLLVL.